The T cell receptor (beta chain) under discussion was sequenced for a study of early T cells in non-severe SARS-CoV-2 infection. On the study more broadly: Unsorted whole-blood RNA was sequenced in bulk, leaving chains unpaired. The study, taken as a whole, reports: The study's VDJdb matching favored anti-spike CD8 responses and missed private and CD4 specificities.

Germline CDR1 and CDR2: SGHRS and YFSETQ. This CDR3 region has 14 residues. Between the trimmed V and J ends, which lost 1 base and 4 bases, there was a span of 8 bases. As part of library construction, unique molecular identifiers were attached to individual cDNA molecules. TCRdb reanalysed the 5' RACE reads using MiXCR and keeps one entry per CDR3 protein. The sample has about 80,000 distinct CDR3 sequences; 11% to 15% are singletons. This clonotype occurred a few times. Its antigen is as yet unknown. The sample was whole blood. V is TRBV5-1 and J is TRBJ2-2; no definite D call. The sequence was obtained from an adult who was a healthcare worker with PCR-confirmed SARS-CoV-2 infection or an uninfected control (not recorded which). The CDR3 region is CASSLPPSTGELFF. For the CDR3, the DNA is TGCGCCAGCAGCTTGCCTCCTAGCACCGGGGAGCTGTTTTTT. The entire variable domain, with the rest obtained from reference TRBV5-1 and TRBJ2-2, is as follows: KAGVTQTPRYLIKTRGQQVTLSCSPISGHRSVSWYQQTPGQGLQFLFEYFSETQRNKGNFPGRFSGRQFSNSRSEMNVSTLELGDSALYLCASSLPPSTGELFFGEGSRLTVL.